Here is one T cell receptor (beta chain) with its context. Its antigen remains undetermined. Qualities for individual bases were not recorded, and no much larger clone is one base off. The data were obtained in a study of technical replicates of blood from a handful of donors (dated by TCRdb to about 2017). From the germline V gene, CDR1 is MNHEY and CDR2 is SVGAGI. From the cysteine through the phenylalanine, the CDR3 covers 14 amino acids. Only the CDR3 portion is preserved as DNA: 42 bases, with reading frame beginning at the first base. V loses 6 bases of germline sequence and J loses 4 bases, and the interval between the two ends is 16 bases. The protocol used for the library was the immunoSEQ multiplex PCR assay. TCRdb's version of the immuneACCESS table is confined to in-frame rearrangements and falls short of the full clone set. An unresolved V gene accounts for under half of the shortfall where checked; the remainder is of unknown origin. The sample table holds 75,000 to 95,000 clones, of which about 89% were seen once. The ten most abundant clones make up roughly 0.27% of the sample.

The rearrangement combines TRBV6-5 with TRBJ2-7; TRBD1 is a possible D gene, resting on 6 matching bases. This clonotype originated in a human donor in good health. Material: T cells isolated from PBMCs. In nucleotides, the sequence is TGTGCCAGCAGCCAACAGGGTGGGTCGTACGAGCAGTACTTC. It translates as CASSQQGGSYEQYF.